Following are 25 T cell receptor beta chains from one sample sequenced in a study of blood T cells in healthy people across ages. Primers used in a second PCR of roughly 6 to 12 cycles were a sample-barcoded 5' primer and a J-beta primer mix. TCRdb redid the calling of the 5' RACE reads with MiXCR, one entry per CDR3 protein. The table includes 1.5 million to 2 million distinct CDR3 sequences, 30% to 40% detected once. The sample consisted of blood. The receptors shown here come from a woman in her 30s in good health.

This clonotype has only a few counts. J is TRBJ2-1 and V is TRBV7-9; the D gene is possibly TRBD1 (6 bases). V was clipped by 5 bases and J by 6 bases, with 20 bases between them. The CDR3 has 16 residues. Germline values: CDR1 SEHNR, CDR2 FQNEAQ (reference sequence). The CDR3 DNA follows: TGTGCCAGCAGCCAATTGGACAGTAGAAGGTCCAATGAGCAGTTCTTC. Translating it yields CASSQLDSRRSNEQFF. Complete variable domain (other parts from reference TRBV7-9 and TRBJ2-1): DTGVSQNPRHKITKRGQNVTFRCDPISEHNRLYWYRQTLGQGPEFLTYFQNEAQLEKSRLLSDRFSAERPKGSFSTLEIQRTEQGDSAMYLCASSQLDSRRSNEQFFGPGTRLTVL.

The rearrangement joins TRBV15 to TRBJ2-1, with TRBD1 as a possible D gene (6 bases). Germline assignment: CDR1 LNHNV and CDR2 YYDKDF (reference sequence). The ends were cut back, 5 bases at V and 4 bases at J, with 15 bases in the middle. The CDR3 consists of 15 residues. The CDR3 DNA reads as TGTGCCACCAGCCAAGAGGGCAGGGGATACAATGAGCAGTTCTTC. Translating it yields CATSQEGRGYNEQFF.

This chain uses TRBV25-1 with TRBJ1-2, with TRBD1 as a possible D gene (5 bases). Trimming cost V 3 bases and J 6 bases, with 17 bases left between them. Germline V gene lookup returns CDR1 MGHDK and CDR2 SYGVNS. The length of the CDR3 is 15 residues. CDR3 DNA sequence: TGTGCCAGCAGTGACGACGGGGGTAGAGCGAATGGCTACACCTTC. Amino acids: CASSDDGGRANGYTF.

This clonotype has just a few counts. This chain links TRBV7-9 with TRBJ2-7, with no clear D. V was pared by 5 bases and J by 3 bases, with 20 bases between. CDR1 is SEHNR and CDR2 is FQNEAQ in the germline V gene (reference sequence). The CDR3 has 16 residues. DNA for the CDR3: TGTGCCAGCAGCAATCCCCGTTCCGGGCTGGTCTACGAGCAGTACTTC. Encoded protein: CASSNPRSGLVYEQYF.

This sequence joins TRBV7-9 and TRBJ1-1; D may be TRBD1 (5 bases). The CDR3 is 16 residues long. V dropped 5 bases and J dropped 11 bases, with 27 bases sitting between them. Germline V CDR1 and CDR2: SEHNR, FQNEAQ (reference sequence). CDR3 protein: CASSLVDTGGPPVAFF. Written as DNA, the CDR3 is TGTGCCAGCAGCCTCGTCGATACAGGTGGCCCGCCGGTCGCTTTCTTT.

This clonotype was recorded at least ten times. The V and J genes are TRBV6-1 and TRBJ2-7, with 8 bases lining up with TRBD1. The J segment lost 4 bases and the V segment lost 1 base, leaving 3 bases of the junction unmatched. The CDR3 is 14 amino acids. Germline CDR1 reads MNHNS; CDR2 reads SASEGT. The DNA of the CDR3 is TGTGCCAGCAGTGAAGGGACAGGGTGGTACGAGCAGTACTTC. Translation: CASSEGTGWYEQYF.

The CDR3 DNA sequence: TGCGCCAGCAGCGATGGGACTAGCGTTTCCTACGAGCAGTACTTC. This codes for CASSDGTSVSYEQYF. The chain employs TRBV5-1 and TRBJ2-7, with 10 nucleotides matching TRBD2. Germline CDR1 reads SGHRS; CDR2 reads YFSETQ. Losses at the gene ends were 4 bases for V and 1 base for J; bases not matched to a gene: 5. The CDR3 contains 15 residues.

The V gene is TRBV7-9, the J gene TRBJ2-6; D is uncertain. The CDR3 contains 18 residues. From germline, CDR1 is SEHNR and CDR2 FQNEAQ (reference sequence). V lost 1 base, J lost 1 base, and 14 bases lay in between. CDR3 nucleotides: TGTGCCAGCAGCTTAGGTCAAGGGCTCCGTTCTGGGGCCAACGTCCTGACTTTC. Residues: CASSLGQGLRSGANVLTF.

This clonotype was recorded a few times. The chain employs TRBV27 and TRBJ2-7; 7 bases map to TRBD1. The CDR3 totals 16 residues. Germline V gene lookup returns CDR1 MNHEY and CDR2 SMNVEV (reference sequence). The ends lost 2 bases at V and 2 bases at J; junction bases unmatched: 9. The CDR3 is CASSLEIGTEPYEQYF. The CDR3 DNA follows: TGTGCCAGCAGTTTAGAGATCGGGACAGAGCCCTACGAGCAGTACTTC.

As for this clonotype: A much bigger clone sits one base away, suggesting this may be a read error. The chain couples TRBV20-1 to TRBJ1-2; D is undetermined. The CDR3 runs to 14 residues. V was shortened by 5 bases and J by 4 bases, with 17 bases between the two germline ends. In germline, CDR1 is DFQATT, CDR2 SNEGSKA (reference sequence). In DNA, the CDR3 is TGCAGTGCTCCGGAACGGGCGTGGGGCTATGGCTACACCTTC. Its translation: CSAPERAWGYGYTF.

This clonotype appeared once. V usage is TRBV19 and J usage is TRBJ2-5; TRBD2 might be the D (5 bases). This CDR3 contains 15 residues. With 6 bases removed from V and 2 bases from J, the gap between germline ends came to 16 bases. In germline, CDR1 is LNHDA, CDR2 SQIVND (reference sequence). The CDR3: CASSPWASGQETQYF. CDR3 bases: TGTGCCAGTAGCCCGTGGGCGTCGGGGCAAGAGACCCAGTACTTC.

Comments on this clonotype: Given a much more abundant clone one base away, this may be a read error. The CDR3 bases are TGTGCCATCAGTGACGGAGGGGCCTACAATGAGCTGTTCTTC. The encoded protein is CAISDGGAYNELFF. The J gene is TRBJ2-1, the V gene TRBV10-3; weak D call: TRBD2 (6 bases). This CDR3 contains 14 residues. Per the germline V gene, CDR1 is ENHRY and CDR2 is SYGVKD.

V is TRBV20-1 and J is TRBJ2-1, with 9 bases that match TRBD2. Germline CDR1 reads DFQATT; CDR2 reads SNEGSKA (reference sequence). The CDR3 totals 18 residues. V shed 3 bases and J 9 bases; nucleotides not matched to a gene: 21. The CDR3 protein is CSASDPAGRRSGGSEQFF. CDR3 in DNA: TGCAGTGCTAGTGATCCGGCGGGTCGGCGTAGCGGGGGTAGTGAGCAGTTCTTC.

The chain is built from TRBV6-1 and TRBJ1-2; 8 positions match TRBD1. V gave up 6 bases and J gave up 7 bases; unmatched junction bases: 10. The CDR3 is 14 residues long. CDR1 is MNHNS and CDR2 is SASEGT in the germline V gene. DNA for the CDR3: TGTGCCAGCAGAGCCCCCGGGACAGGTTCTGGCTACACCTTC. Protein sequence: CASRAPGTGSGYTF.

The chain uses TRBV20-1 and TRBJ1-5; possibly TRBD1 for D (6 bases). The CDR3 is 14 residues long. Trimming left V 4 bases short and J 9 bases short, with 19 bases between. Germline CDR1 is DFQATT and CDR2 is SNEGSKA (reference sequence). CDR3 residues: CSANRLGGYWPQHF. Written as DNA, the CDR3 is TGCAGTGCTAATCGGTTGGGGGGCTATTGGCCCCAGCATTTT.

This clonotype was counted between two and nine times. The J gene is TRBJ1-1, the V gene TRBV9; D is ambiguous. This CDR3 has 14 amino acids. From germline, CDR1 is SGDLS and CDR2 YYNGEE. Trimming stripped 0 bases from V and 0 bases from J, with 6 bases between. DNA for the CDR3: TGTGCCAGCAGCGTAGGGGCCATGAACACTGAAGCTTTCTTT. Translated: CASSVGAMNTEAFF.

A word on this clonotype: A junction end diverges from the germline sequence, so it may reflect a read error. The rearrangement uses TRBV5-1 and TRBJ2-5; D remains unclear. Per the germline V gene, CDR1 is SGHRS and CDR2 is YFSETQ. The CDR3 contains 15 residues. The CDR3 region has the DNA TGCGCCAGCAGTTTGGGAAGCGCCCGAGAGGAGACCCAGTACTTC. Protein product: CASSLGSAREETQYF.

In its sample, this clonotype was seen a few times. V and J are TRBV6-5 and TRBJ1-2; 7 bases match TRBD1. Germline lookup yields CDR1 MNHEY and CDR2 SVGAGI. After removal of 0 bases from V and 8 bases from J, the junction contained 6 bases not matched to a gene. The CDR3 runs 14 residues. The CDR3 bases are TGTGCCAGCAGTTACTCTGAGGGGGCTGACGGCTACACCTTC. Amino acids: CASSYSEGADGYTF.

This clonotype occurred a few times. The V call is TRBV6-4, the J call TRBJ2-5, with 9 nucleotides matching TRBD2. The J call may be wrong; the DNA end is better matched by TRBJ2-7. CDR1 and CDR2 from the germline V gene are MRHNA and SNTAGT. The CDR3 consists of 15 residues. The CDR3 bases are TGTGCCAGCAGCACGGAAGCGGGAGGTATAGACGAGCAGTACTTC. It yields the protein CASSTEAGGIDEQYF.

This clonotype was recorded at least ten times. The CDR3, as DNA: TGCAGTGCTAGACCTAGCGGGGGTAAAAGCTCCTACGAGCAGTACTTC. This gives the protein CSARPSGGKSSYEQYF. The genes are TRBV20-1 and TRBJ2-7; 10 nucleotides agree with TRBD2. This CDR3 region has 16 residues. With V trimmed by 2 bases and J by 0 bases, 7 bases remained unmatched. Germline assignment: CDR1 DFQATT and CDR2 SNEGSKA (reference sequence).

The chain recombines TRBV4-2 with TRBJ2-7; no clear D. Trimming shortened V by 0 bases and J by 5 bases, and 11 bases separated the two germline ends. This CDR3 region has 14 residues. Germline V gives CDR1 LGHNA, CDR2 YNFKEQ. CDR3 DNA sequence: TGTGCCAGCAGCCAAGAGTTAGCTTCCGACGAGCAGTACTTC. Translated: CASSQELASDEQYF.

This clonotype was seen more than once but under ten times. The chain combines TRBV10-3 with TRBJ1-5; D not certain. The CDR3 is made up of 12 amino acids. V was cut by 4 bases and J by 5 bases, with 6 bases left in between. The germline CDR1 and CDR2 sequences are ENHRY and SYGVKD. The CDR3 protein is CAISGNDQPQHF. CDR3 bases: TGTGCCATCAGTGGTAACGATCAGCCCCAGCATTTT.

This clonotype has only a few counts. The rearrangement links TRBV2 to TRBJ2-7, with D unclear. This CDR3 contains 15 residues. The germline CDR1 and CDR2 sequences are SNHLY and FYNNEI. V gave up 7 bases and J gave up 0 bases, with 16 bases separating them. The CDR3 sequence: CASNHGQISSYEQYF. In DNA form, the CDR3 reads TGTGCCAGCAACCACGGGCAGATAAGCTCCTACGAGCAGTACTTC.

On this clonotype: With a much larger clone just one base away, this may be a read error. The V gene is TRBV4-2, the J gene TRBJ2-5, with D unresolved. The CDR3 totals 14 residues. Germline CDR1 LGHNA, CDR2 YNFKEQ. The CDR3 DNA reads TGTGCCAGCAGCCAAGATGTGTACCAAGAGACCCGGTACTTC. Translation gives CASSQDVYQETRYF.

V and J are TRBV15 and TRBJ2-5; TRBD1 might be the D (7 bases). V was shortened by 1 base and J by 3 bases, with 15 bases between the two germline ends. The CDR3 has 16 amino acids. The germline gives CDR1 LNHNV, CDR2 YYDKDF (reference sequence). CDR3 sequence reads: CATSRVYQGGEETQYF. The DNA of the CDR3 is TGTGCCACCAGCAGAGTTTATCAGGGGGGAGAAGAGACCCAGTACTTC.